The 7 T cell receptor beta chains in this list originate from one sample, sequenced in a study of shared clonotypes between healthy human individuals. Clones were sequenced by immunoSEQ multiplex PCR, and TCRdb holds only the in-frame ones, with some missing. The sample lists 400,000 or so clones; approximately 97% were seen once. The sequencing sample was made of memory CD8+ T cells sorted from blood. Subset noted: CD45RO+ cells pooled with CCR7-negative TemRA cells. These receptors all come from a man between 25 and 39 years old in good health.

Here the CDR3 reads CASSEDNTDTQYF. DNA for the CDR3: TGCGCCAGCAGTGAGGACAACACAGATACGCAGTATTTT. The V gene is TRBV10-1, the J gene TRBJ2-3; D gene uncertain. The CDR3 consists of 13 residues. The V and J ends lost 2 bases and 2 bases respectively, with 5 bases between them. Per germline, CDR1 WNHNN and CDR2 SYGVQD (reference sequence).

The chain joins TRBV7-8 to TRBJ1-2; D remains unclear. CDR1 and CDR2 from the germline V gene are SGHVS and FQNEAQ. The CDR3 runs to 12 residues. Trimming removed 3 bases from V and 6 bases from J, with 8 bases in between. CDR3: CASSFLVDGYTF. CDR3 sequence (DNA): TGTGCCAGCAGCTTTCTGGTTGATGGCTACACCTTC.

The V gene is TRBV7-2, the J gene TRBJ2-2; no reliable D call. Trimming removed 1 base at V and 4 bases at J, with 13 bases between. The CDR3 spans 16 residues. Germline CDR1 and CDR2: SGHTA and FQGNSA. The CDR3 DNA sequence: TGTGCCAGCAGCTTAGACCCCTCAGTAGTCACCGGGGAGCTGTTTTTT. As protein: CASSLDPSVVTGELFF.

This clone came up once. This chain joins TRBV19 and TRBJ2-7; 7 bases align to TRBD1. With V trimmed by 6 bases and J by 2 bases, 7 bases remained unmatched. In germline, CDR1 is LNHDA, CDR2 SQIVND (reference sequence). This CDR3 has 14 amino acids. CDR3 sequence reads: CASSVTTGAYEQYF. CDR3 in DNA: TGTGCCAGTAGCGTAACTACAGGGGCCTACGAGCAGTACTTC.

The rearrangement uses TRBV10-3 and TRBJ2-3; 14 bases fit TRBD2. With 4 bases clipped from V and 4 bases from J, the junction kept 4 bases outside the gene matches. This CDR3 spans 16 amino acids. CDR1 is ENHRY, CDR2 SYGVKD, per germline. The CDR3 nucleotides read TGTGCCATCAGTGGGACTAGCGGGAGGATCGCAGATACGCAGTATTTT. Amino acids: CAISGTSGRIADTQYF.

V is TRBV7-9 and J is TRBJ2-1, with D unresolved. The CDR3 runs to 14 residues. V lost 10 bases, J lost 2 bases, and 15 bases lay in between. Germline CDR1 SEHNR, CDR2 FQNEAQ (reference sequence). In nucleotides, the CDR3 is TGTGCCACCTCCCCCCCTACGGCCTACAATGAGCAGTTCTTC. It yields the protein CATSPPTAYNEQFF.

With regard to this clone: The sample carries other DNA sequences with the same CDR3. This sequence joins TRBV28 and TRBJ2-1, with D perhaps assigned TRBD1 or TRBD2 (6 bases each). V was cut by 5 bases and J by 10 bases, with 12 bases left in between. CDR1 MDHEN and CDR2 SYDVKM come from the germline V gene. This CDR3 has 12 residues. The CDR3 loop reads CASSLRGREQFF. CDR3 DNA sequence: TGTGCCAGCAGTCTTCGGGGGCGAGAGCAGTTCTTC.